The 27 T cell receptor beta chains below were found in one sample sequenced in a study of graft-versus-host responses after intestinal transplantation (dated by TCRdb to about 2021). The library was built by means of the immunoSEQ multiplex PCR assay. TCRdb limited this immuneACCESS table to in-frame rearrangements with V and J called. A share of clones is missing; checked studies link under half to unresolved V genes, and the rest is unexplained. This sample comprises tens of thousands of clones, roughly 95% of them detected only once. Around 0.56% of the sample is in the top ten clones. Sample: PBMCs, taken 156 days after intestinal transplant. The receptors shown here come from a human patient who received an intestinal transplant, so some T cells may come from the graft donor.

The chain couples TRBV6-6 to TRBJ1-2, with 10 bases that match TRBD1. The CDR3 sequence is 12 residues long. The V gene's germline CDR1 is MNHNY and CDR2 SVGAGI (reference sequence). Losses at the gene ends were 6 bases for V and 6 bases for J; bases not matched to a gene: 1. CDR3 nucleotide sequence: TGTGCCAGCAGGGACAGGGGGAATGGCTACACCTTC. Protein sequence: CASRDRGNGYTF.

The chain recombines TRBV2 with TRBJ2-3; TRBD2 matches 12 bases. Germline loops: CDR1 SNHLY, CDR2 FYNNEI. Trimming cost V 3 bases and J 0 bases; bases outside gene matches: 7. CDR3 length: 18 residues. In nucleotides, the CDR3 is TGTGCCAGCAGTGATCCTAGCGGGAGGGCTTCTAGCACAGATACGCAGTATTTT. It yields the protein CASSDPSGRASSTDTQYF.

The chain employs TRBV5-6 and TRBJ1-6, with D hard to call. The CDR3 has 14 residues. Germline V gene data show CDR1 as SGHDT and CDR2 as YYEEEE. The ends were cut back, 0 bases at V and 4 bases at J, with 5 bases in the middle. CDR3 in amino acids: CASSLGQYNSPLHF. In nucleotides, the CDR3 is TGTGCCAGCAGCTTGGGACAATATAATTCACCCCTCCACTTT.

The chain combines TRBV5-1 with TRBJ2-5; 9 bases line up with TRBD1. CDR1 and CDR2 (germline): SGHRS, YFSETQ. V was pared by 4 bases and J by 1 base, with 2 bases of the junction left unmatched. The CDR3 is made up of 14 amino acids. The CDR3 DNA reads TGCGCCAGCAGCCAACAGGGGGCCCAAGAGACCCAGTACTTC. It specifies CASSQQGAQETQYF.

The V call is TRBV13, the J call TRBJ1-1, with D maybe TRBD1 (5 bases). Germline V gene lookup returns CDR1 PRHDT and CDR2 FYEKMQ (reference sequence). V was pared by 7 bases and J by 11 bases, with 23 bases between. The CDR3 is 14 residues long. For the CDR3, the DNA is TGTGCCAGCATTTATTGGGGCGGCCCCAGAGACGCTTTCTTT. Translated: CASIYWGGPRDAFF.

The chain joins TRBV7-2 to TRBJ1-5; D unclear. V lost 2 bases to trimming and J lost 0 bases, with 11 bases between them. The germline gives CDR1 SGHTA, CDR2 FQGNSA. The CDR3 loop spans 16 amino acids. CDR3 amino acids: CASSLSQSYSNQPQHF. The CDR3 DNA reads TGTGCCAGCAGCTTATCCCAGAGTTATAGCAATCAGCCCCAGCATTTT.

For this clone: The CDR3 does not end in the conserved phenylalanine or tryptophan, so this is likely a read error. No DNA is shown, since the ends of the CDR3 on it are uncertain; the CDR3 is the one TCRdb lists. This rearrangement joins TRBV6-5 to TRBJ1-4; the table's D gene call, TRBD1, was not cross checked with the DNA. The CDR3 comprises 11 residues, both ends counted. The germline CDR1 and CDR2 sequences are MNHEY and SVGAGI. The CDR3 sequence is CASSGDREDSI.

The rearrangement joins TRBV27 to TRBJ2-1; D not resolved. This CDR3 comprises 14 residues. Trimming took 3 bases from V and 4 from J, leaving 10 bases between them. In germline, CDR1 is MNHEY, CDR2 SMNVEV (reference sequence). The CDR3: CASSFWGLYNEQFF. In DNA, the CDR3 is TGTGCCAGCAGTTTTTGGGGATTATACAATGAGCAGTTCTTC.

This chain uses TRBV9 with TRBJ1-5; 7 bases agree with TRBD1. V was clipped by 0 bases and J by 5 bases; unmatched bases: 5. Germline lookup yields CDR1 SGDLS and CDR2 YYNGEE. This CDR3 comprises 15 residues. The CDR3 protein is CASSVAGGLHQPQHF. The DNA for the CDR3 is TGTGCCAGCAGCGTAGCAGGGGGGTTACATCAGCCCCAGCATTTT. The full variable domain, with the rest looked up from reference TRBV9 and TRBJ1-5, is DSGVTQTPKHLITATGQRVTLRCSPRSGDLSVYWYQQSLDQGLQFLIQYYNGEERAKGNILERFSAQQFPDLHSELNLSSLELGDSALYFCASSVAGGLHQPQHFGDGTRLSIL.

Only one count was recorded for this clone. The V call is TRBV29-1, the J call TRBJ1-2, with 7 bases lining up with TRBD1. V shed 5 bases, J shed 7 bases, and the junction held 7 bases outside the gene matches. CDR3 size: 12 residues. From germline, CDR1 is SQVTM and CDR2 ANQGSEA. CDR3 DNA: TGCAGCGTTACACAGGGGAACGGTGGCTACACCTTC. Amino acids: CSVTQGNGGYTF.

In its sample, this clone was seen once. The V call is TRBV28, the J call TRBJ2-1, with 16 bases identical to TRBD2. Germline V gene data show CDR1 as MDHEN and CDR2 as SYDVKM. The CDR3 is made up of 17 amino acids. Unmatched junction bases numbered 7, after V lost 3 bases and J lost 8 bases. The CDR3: CASSFPGTSGGVHEQFF. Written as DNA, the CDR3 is TGTGCCAGCAGTTTTCCCGGGACTAGCGGGGGGGTACATGAGCAGTTCTTC.

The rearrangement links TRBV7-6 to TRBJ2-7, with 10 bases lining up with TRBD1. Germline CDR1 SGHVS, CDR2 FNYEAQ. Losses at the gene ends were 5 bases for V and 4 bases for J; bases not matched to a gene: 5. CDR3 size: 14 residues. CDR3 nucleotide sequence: TGTGCCAGCAGCCTGGGACAGGGGTTTTACGAGCAGTACTTC. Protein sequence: CASSLGQGFYEQYF.

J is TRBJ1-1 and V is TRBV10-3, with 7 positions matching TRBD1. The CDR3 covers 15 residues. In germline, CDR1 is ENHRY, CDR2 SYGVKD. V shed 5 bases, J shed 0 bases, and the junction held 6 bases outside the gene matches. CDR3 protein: CAISNFQGVNTEAFF. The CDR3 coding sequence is TGTGCCATCAGTAATTTTCAGGGGGTGAACACTGAAGCTTTCTTT.

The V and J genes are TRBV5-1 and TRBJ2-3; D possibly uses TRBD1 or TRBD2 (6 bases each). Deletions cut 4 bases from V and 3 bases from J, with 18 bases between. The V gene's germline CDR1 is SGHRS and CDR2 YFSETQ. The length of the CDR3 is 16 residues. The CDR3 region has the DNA TGCGCCAGCAGCCCCCGGAATGGGGGGCTGACAGATACGCAGTATTTT. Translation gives CASSPRNGGLTDTQYF.

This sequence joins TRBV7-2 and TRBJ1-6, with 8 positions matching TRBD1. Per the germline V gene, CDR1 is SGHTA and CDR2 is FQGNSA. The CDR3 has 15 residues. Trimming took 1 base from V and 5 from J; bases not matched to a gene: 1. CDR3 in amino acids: CASSLGTGNNSPLHF. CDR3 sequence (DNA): TGTGCCAGCAGCTTAGGGACAGGGAATAATTCACCCCTCCACTTT.

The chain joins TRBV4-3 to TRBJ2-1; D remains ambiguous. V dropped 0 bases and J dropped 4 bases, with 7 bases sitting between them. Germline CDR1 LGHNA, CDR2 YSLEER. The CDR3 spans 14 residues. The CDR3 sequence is CASSQDQQYNEQFF. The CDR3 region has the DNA TGCGCCAGCAGCCAAGATCAACAGTACAATGAGCAGTTCTTC.

This CDR3 is CASSVDVTGKHSYEQYF. CDR3 nucleotide sequence: TGTGCCAGCAGCGTAGATGTCACAGGGAAACATTCCTACGAGCAGTACTTC. This chain uses TRBV9 with TRBJ2-7, with D possibly matching TRBD1 (6 bases). The V gene lost 0 bases and the J gene lost 1 base, with 17 bases spanning the gap. In germline, CDR1 is SGDLS, CDR2 YYNGEE. This CDR3 comprises 17 residues.

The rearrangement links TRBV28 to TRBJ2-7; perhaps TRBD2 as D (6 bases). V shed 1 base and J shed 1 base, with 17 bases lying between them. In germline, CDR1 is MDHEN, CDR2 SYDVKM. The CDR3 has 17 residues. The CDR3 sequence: CASSLFRAGPPSYEQYF. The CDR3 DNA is TGTGCCAGCAGTTTATTTCGGGCGGGGCCCCCGTCCTACGAGCAGTACTTC.

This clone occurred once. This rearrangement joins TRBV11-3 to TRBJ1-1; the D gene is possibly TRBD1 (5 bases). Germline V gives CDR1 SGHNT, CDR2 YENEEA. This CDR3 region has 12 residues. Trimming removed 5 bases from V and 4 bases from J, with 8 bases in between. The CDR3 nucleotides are TGTGCCAGCAGCCACGGGGGCACTGAAGCTTTCTTT. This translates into CASSHGGTEAFF.

The CDR3 coding sequence is TGCAGCGTCCGGAGAACTGGTGAAGCTTTCTTT. Its translation is CSVRRTGEAFF. The V gene is TRBV29-1, the J gene TRBJ1-1; D unclear. This CDR3 is 11 amino acids long. Germline V gene lookup returns CDR1 SQVTM and CDR2 ANQGSEA. Deletions cut 6 bases from V and 7 bases from J, with 12 bases between.

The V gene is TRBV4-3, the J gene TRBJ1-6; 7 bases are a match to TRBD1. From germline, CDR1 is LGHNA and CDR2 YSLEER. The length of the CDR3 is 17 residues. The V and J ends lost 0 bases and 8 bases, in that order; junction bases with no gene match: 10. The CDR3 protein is CASSQDRDRELDSPLHF. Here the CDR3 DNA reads TGCGCCAGCAGCCAAGATCGAGACAGGGAACTTGATTCACCCCTCCACTTT.

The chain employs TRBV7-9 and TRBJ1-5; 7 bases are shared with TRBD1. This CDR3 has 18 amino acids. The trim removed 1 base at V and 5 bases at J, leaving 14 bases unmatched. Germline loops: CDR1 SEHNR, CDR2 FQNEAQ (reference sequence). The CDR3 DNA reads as TGTGCCAGCAGCTTAGAGGGTCTTTTGACAGGGCGGTATCAGCCCCAGCATTTT. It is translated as CASSLEGLLTGRYQPQHF.

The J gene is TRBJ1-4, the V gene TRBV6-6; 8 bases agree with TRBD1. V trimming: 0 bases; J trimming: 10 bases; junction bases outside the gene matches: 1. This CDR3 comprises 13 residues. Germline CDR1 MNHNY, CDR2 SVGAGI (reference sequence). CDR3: CASSYSQGAKLFF. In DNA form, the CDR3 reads TGTGCCAGCAGTTACTCGCAGGGGGCAAAACTGTTTTTT.

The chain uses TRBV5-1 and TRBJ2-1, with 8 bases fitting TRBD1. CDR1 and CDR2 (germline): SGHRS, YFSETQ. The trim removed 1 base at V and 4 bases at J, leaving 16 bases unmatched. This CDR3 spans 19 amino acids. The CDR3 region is CASSLPNHRRGLLYNEQFF. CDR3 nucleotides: TGCGCCAGCAGCTTGCCCAACCACCGCAGGGGGCTGTTGTACAATGAGCAGTTCTTC.

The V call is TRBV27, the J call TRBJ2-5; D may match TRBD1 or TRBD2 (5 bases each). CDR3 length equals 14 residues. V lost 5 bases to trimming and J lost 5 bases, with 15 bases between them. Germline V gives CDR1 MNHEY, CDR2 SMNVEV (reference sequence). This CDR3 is CASSPGGFGETQYF. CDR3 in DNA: TGTGCCAGCAGTCCTGGGGGTTTTGGGGAGACCCAGTACTTC.

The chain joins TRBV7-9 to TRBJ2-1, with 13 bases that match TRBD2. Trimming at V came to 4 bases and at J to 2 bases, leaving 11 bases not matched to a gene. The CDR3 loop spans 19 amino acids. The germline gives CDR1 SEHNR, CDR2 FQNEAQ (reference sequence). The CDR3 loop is CASSWRSGLAGETYNEQFF. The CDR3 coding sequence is TGTGCCAGCAGCTGGCGAAGCGGACTAGCGGGAGAGACCTACAATGAGCAGTTCTTC.

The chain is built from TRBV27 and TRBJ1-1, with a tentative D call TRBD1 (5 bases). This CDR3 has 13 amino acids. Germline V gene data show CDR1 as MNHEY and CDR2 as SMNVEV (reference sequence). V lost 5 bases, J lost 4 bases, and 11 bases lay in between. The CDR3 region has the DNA TGTGCCAGCAGTCCCTCCGGGGGCACTGAAGCTTTCTTT. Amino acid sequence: CASSPSGGTEAFF.